This TCR beta chain was documented in a study of cytomegalovirus exposure and HLA in healthy donors. Regarding the study as a whole: Accurate prediction of most subjects' HLA-A and HLA-B alleles from TCR beta sequences was reported. A cluster of highly shared sequence variants was likely a sequencing artifact.

The primer mix had 60 Vbeta and 13 Jbeta primers. Libraries were prepared by immunoSEQ multiplex PCR; TCRdb keeps only in-frame clonotypes and omits some of them. The table includes about 180,000 clones, over 70% detected once. Looked up from germline, CDR1 is GTSNPN and CDR2 is SVGIG (reference sequence). This CDR3 is built from 13 residues. V was shortened by 0 bases and J by 6 bases, with 6 bases between the two germline ends. Notes on this clone: As yet, its antigen is unknown.

The specimen was PBMCs. J is TRBJ1-6 and V is TRBV30; D gene uncertain. This clonotype was obtained from a man aged 18 to 29 in good health and CMV-seronegative. The CDR3 nucleotides read TGTGCCTGGAGTGTCGGGATTAATTCACCCCTCCACTTT. Its translation is CAWSVGINSPLHF.